Presented here are 25 T cell receptor beta chains from one specimen sequenced in a study of T-cell reconstitution after alpha-beta-depleted transplantation in children. Preparation of the TCRbeta library used unique molecular identifiers. TCRdb reanalysed the PCR reads using MiXCR and keeps one entry per CDR3 protein. The table lists fewer than 750,000 distinct CDR3 sequences, 23% of them singletons. The material sequenced was PBMCs, mostly from graft donor cells, taken 360 days after TCRalphabeta/CD19-depleted stem cell transplant. All receptors derive from a boy under two years old who had a stem cell transplant for acute myeloid leukemia, so the T cells may come from the graft donor.

The sample holds one count of this clonotype. Sequence at one end of the junction differs from germline and may be a read error. The chain uses TRBV20-1 and TRBJ2-1, with D possibly TRBD1 on 5 matching bases. The CDR3 is made up of 17 amino acids. Germline V gene sequence: CDR1 DFQATT, CDR2 SNEGSKA (reference sequence). The CDR3 DNA reads TGCTGTGCTAGAGTAGGCAGGGTGCGAGAATCCTACAATGAGCAGTTCTTC. Its protein is CCARVGRVRESYNEQFF.

The chain has TRBV15 and TRBJ2-1, with 7 bases that match TRBD1. The CDR3 spans 16 residues. V trimming: 5 bases; J trimming: 5 bases; junction bases outside the gene matches: 12. CDR1 and CDR2 (germline): LNHNV, YYDKDF (reference sequence). The CDR3, as DNA: TGTGCCACCAGCCAACGGACAGGTAGGGGACACAATGAGCAGTTCTTC. Its translation is CATSQRTGRGHNEQFF.

J is TRBJ1-2 and V is TRBV20-1, with D possibly matching TRBD1 (5 bases). The CDR3 spans 13 residues. CDR1 is DFQATT and CDR2 is SNEGSKA in the germline V gene (reference sequence). CDR3 in DNA: TGCAGCCGCGGGACCCCAGCTAACTATGGCTACACCTTC. Its translation is CSRGTPANYGYTF.

At least ten counts were recorded for this clonotype. The chain couples TRBV18 to TRBJ1-6; 9 nucleotides agree with TRBD1. Germline lookup yields CDR1 KGHSH and CDR2 LQKENI. This CDR3 comprises 14 residues. The V segment lost 4 bases and the J segment 5 bases; nucleotides outside the gene matches: 0. The CDR3 DNA follows: TGTGCCAGCTCACGGGACAGGGATAATTCACCCCTCCACTTT. This gives the protein CASSRDRDNSPLHF.

The chain is built from TRBV9 and TRBJ2-1, with TRBD2 as a possible D gene (6 bases). This CDR3 comprises 16 residues. The V end was cut by 0 bases, the J end by 2 bases, with 12 bases between. The germline V gene encodes CDR1 SGDLS and CDR2 YYNGEE. The CDR3 bases are TGTGCCAGCAGCGTAGAGAACCCGGGGGCCTACAATGAGCAGTTCTTC. It yields the protein CASSVENPGAYNEQFF.

The chain couples TRBV29-1 to TRBJ1-2; unclear D gene. The germline V gene encodes CDR1 SQVTM and CDR2 ANQGSEA. The CDR3 length is 11 residues. Trimming cost V 0 bases and J 6 bases, with 5 bases left between them. DNA of the CDR3: TGCAGCGTTGAAGACGGGAATGGCTACACCTTC. This encodes CSVEDGNGYTF.

The CDR3 DNA reads as TGCAGTCGAGGGCGGCGGCGAGAGACCCAGTACTTC. Its protein product is CSRGRRRETQYF. This chain uses TRBV20-1 with TRBJ2-5; weak D call: TRBD2 (5 bases). The CDR3 covers 12 residues. CDR1 is DFQATT, CDR2 SNEGSKA, per germline (reference sequence). V lost 8 bases and J lost 4, with 14 bases in between.

This chain uses TRBV27 with TRBJ1-1, with 8 nucleotides matching TRBD1. Germline CDR1 reads MNHEY; CDR2 reads SMNVEV (reference sequence). The CDR3 spans 19 residues. V trimming: 0 bases; J trimming: 5 bases; junction bases outside the gene matches: 17. The CDR3 here is CASSLSWPATGGPRTEAFF. CDR3 in DNA: TGTGCCAGCAGTTTATCATGGCCCGCTACAGGGGGGCCGAGGACTGAAGCTTTCTTT.

This clonotype was observed many times. The chain is built from TRBV12-3 or TRBV12-4 and TRBJ1-4, with 7 bases that match TRBD1. Trimming removed 5 bases from V and 8 bases from J; junction bases left unmatched: 11. The CDR3 is 15 residues long. The CDR3 here is CASSLLQGLEEKLFF. The CDR3, as DNA: TGTGCCAGCAGTCTACTACAGGGGTTGGAGGAAAAACTGTTTTTT.

The rearrangement links TRBV20-1 to TRBJ2-5; maybe TRBD1 (6 bases). Germline CDR1 DFQATT, CDR2 SNEGSKA (reference sequence). The CDR3 has 14 amino acids. V was trimmed by 6 bases and J by 5 bases, leaving 19 bases between them. In DNA form, the CDR3 reads TGCAGTGCGGATACAGGGTCGGAGACGGAGACCCAGTACTTC. Amino acid sequence: CSADTGSETETQYF.

This clonotype showed up many times. This chain connects TRBV5-1 to TRBJ2-6; unclear D gene. V lost 2 bases and J 0 bases, leaving 15 bases between the germline ends. Per germline, CDR1 SGHRS and CDR2 YFSETQ. The CDR3 covers 18 residues. DNA of the CDR3: TGCGCCAGCAGCTTCAAGGACCCATGGTCCTCTGGGGCCAACGTCCTGACTTTC. Protein: CASSFKDPWSSGANVLTF.

This chain uses TRBV11-2 with TRBJ2-3; maybe TRBD2 (6 bases). Germline CDR1 reads SGHAT; CDR2 reads FQNNGV. Trimming removed 5 bases at V and 4 bases at J, with 16 bases between. The CDR3 has 15 amino acids. The CDR3 loop is CASSPEWGVPDTQYF. The CDR3, as DNA: TGTGCCAGCAGCCCGGAGTGGGGGGTTCCAGATACGCAGTATTTT.

There are a few counts of this clonotype. The J gene is TRBJ2-3, the V gene TRBV5-1, with D possibly being TRBD1 or TRBD2 (5 bases each). Trimming removed 0 bases from V and 8 bases from J, with 10 bases in between. The CDR3 loop spans 13 amino acids. Germline-derived CDR1 and CDR2 are SGHRS and YFSETQ. The CDR3 DNA is TGCGCCAGCAGCTTGGAGCCGAGGGGTACGCAGTATTTT. Its protein product is CASSLEPRGTQYF.

This clonotype appeared a few times. This chain uses TRBV20-1 with TRBJ1-5; 7 nucleotides match TRBD1. After removal of 7 bases from V and 4 bases from J, the junction contained 7 bases not matched to a gene. Germline V CDR1 and CDR2: DFQATT, SNEGSKA (reference sequence). The CDR3 loop spans 13 amino acids. The DNA of the CDR3 is TGCAGTGTTAGCACAGGGGTAAATCAGCCCCAGCATTTT. Translated: CSVSTGVNQPQHF.

This clonotype was observed at least ten times. This chain joins TRBV5-1 and TRBJ2-5; the D is unclear. The germline V gene encodes CDR1 SGHRS and CDR2 YFSETQ. The CDR3 is 14 amino acids. Trimming pared 1 base from V and 2 bases from J, leaving 9 bases between. In nucleotides, the CDR3 is TGCGCCAGCAGCTTGCCTTCAGGTCAAGAGACCCAGTACTTC. Its translation: CASSLPSGQETQYF.

This clonotype was recorded a few times. The chain combines TRBV15 with TRBJ2-7, with 7 bases that match TRBD1. The CDR3 covers 15 residues. The ends lost 1 base at V and 3 bases at J; junction bases unmatched: 6. The germline CDR1 and CDR2 sequences are LNHNV and YYDKDF (reference sequence). In nucleotides, the CDR3 is TGTGCCACCAGCAGAGGCCTCGGGGACAGCTACGAGCAGTACGTC. This sequence encodes CATSRGLGDSYEQYV.

A few counts support this clonotype. The chain is built from TRBV6-2 or TRBV6-3 and TRBJ1-5; 12 nucleotides agree with TRBD1. CDR3 length equals 21 residues. Germline V gene lookup returns CDR1 MNHEY and CDR2 SVGEGT. J was trimmed by 2 bases and V by 5 bases; bases with no gene match: 19. The CDR3 region is CASSPTGVGTGGTGGNQPQHF. The CDR3 DNA reads as TGTGCCAGCAGTCCAACCGGAGTGGGGACAGGGGGCACAGGTGGCAATCAGCCCCAGCATTTT.

In this sample, this clonotype turned up many times. The CDR3 is CSASRQGAFEQYV. CDR3 DNA sequence: TGCAGTGCTAGTCGTCAGGGGGCGTTCGAGCAGTACGTC. This chain uses TRBV20-1 with TRBJ2-7, with 8 bases identical to TRBD1. Looked up from germline, CDR1 is DFQATT and CDR2 is SNEGSKA (reference sequence). Losses at the gene ends were 3 bases for V and 6 bases for J; bases not matched to a gene: 7. The CDR3 is made up of 13 amino acids.

This clonotype was counted between two and nine times. The chain links TRBV6-1 to TRBJ2-3, with no clear D. V was trimmed by 1 base and J by 9 bases, leaving 5 bases between them. Germline loops: CDR1 MNHNS, CDR2 SASEGT. This CDR3 has 11 amino acids. CDR3 loop: CASSEGPTQYF. Written as DNA, the CDR3 is TGTGCCAGCAGTGAAGGGCCAACGCAGTATTTT.

The chain recombines TRBV10-3 with TRBJ2-1; 8 positions match TRBD1. CDR3 size: 16 residues. Germline CDR1 reads ENHRY; CDR2 reads SYGVKD. Losses at the gene ends were 3 bases for V and 6 bases for J; bases not matched to a gene: 10. CDR3 residues: CAISDLGETGVNEQFF. The CDR3 DNA follows: TGTGCCATCAGTGACCTGGGGGAGACAGGGGTCAATGAGCAGTTCTTC.

This clonotype has ten or more counts. The rearrangement joins TRBV29-1 to TRBJ2-5; possibly TRBD1 or TRBD2 for D (5 bases each). The length of the CDR3 is 11 residues. Germline lookup yields CDR1 SQVTM and CDR2 ANQGSEA. V shed 8 bases and J shed 4 bases, with 11 bases lying between them. The CDR3: CSLGTAETQYF. CDR3 bases: TGCAGCCTGGGGACGGCAGAGACCCAGTACTTC.

The J gene is TRBJ2-7, the V gene TRBV6-2 or TRBV6-3; possibly TRBD1 for D (6 bases). Trimming removed 5 bases from V and 3 bases from J, with 11 bases in between. The CDR3 covers 13 residues. Germline CDR1 MNHEY, CDR2 SVGEGT. The CDR3 bases are TGTGCCAGCAGTCCGCAGGACAGCTACGAGCAGTACTTC. Translating it yields CASSPQDSYEQYF.

The rearrangement links TRBV11-1 to TRBJ2-2; 10 nucleotides align to TRBD1. Germline loops: CDR1 SGHAT, CDR2 FQDESV (reference sequence). Trimming removed 7 bases from V and 5 bases from J; junction bases left unmatched: 19. This CDR3 is 19 amino acids long. The DNA for the CDR3 is TGTGCCAGCACCGAAGGCGGGGAGACAGGGGGCGCATGGACCGGGGAGCTGTTTTTT. Translated: CASTEGGETGGAWTGELFF.

This clonotype was observed a few times. The V gene is TRBV29-1, the J gene TRBJ2-1; D is uncertain. V was pared by 4 bases and J by 7 bases, with 14 bases between. Per germline, CDR1 SQVTM and CDR2 ANQGSEA. The CDR3 has 13 amino acids. Here the CDR3 reads CSVVSSAANEQFF. In DNA form, the CDR3 reads TGCAGCGTTGTCTCCAGCGCGGCGAATGAGCAGTTCTTC.

This clonotype was counted a few times. The chain is built from TRBV20-1 and TRBJ1-2, with no clear D. The V and J ends lost 1 base and 2 bases respectively, with 11 bases between them. CDR3 length equals 14 residues. The V gene's germline CDR1 is DFQATT and CDR2 SNEGSKA (reference sequence). For the CDR3, the DNA is TGCAGTGCTAGAGGTCCAGGAATAAACTATGGCTACACCTTC. It yields the protein CSARGPGINYGYTF.